Following are 15 T cell receptor beta chains from one sample sequenced in a study of CXCR3-negative and CXCR3-positive naive CD8 T cells. The libraries of TRB cDNA were prepared using 5' RACE with UMI labels. Each CDR3 protein gets one entry in TCRdb, which reprocessed the 5' RACE reads and gives no DNA. This sample's clone table lists some 130,000 distinct CDR3 sequences. The sample comprised naive CXCR3- CD8+ T cells from blood. Subset here: CD45RO-CCR7+CD27+CD95- naive CD8+ T cells lacking CXCR3 (TNR3-). The receptors were sampled from a human donor in good health. Some clones in this sample may be carry-over from other donors' samples.

The chain is built from TRBV7-8 and TRBJ2-3. The CDR3 runs to 11 residues. Per germline, CDR1 SGHVS and CDR2 FQNEAQ. The CDR3 sequence: CASSFKDTQYF. The entire variable domain, with the rest obtained from reference TRBV7-8 and TRBJ2-3, is as follows: GAGVSQSPRYKVAKRGQDVALRCDPISGHVSLFWYQQALGQGPEFLTYFQNEAQLDKSGLPSDRFFAERPEGSVSTLKIQRTQQEDSAVYLCASSFKDTQYFGPGTRLTVL.

The rearrangement links TRBV7-3 to TRBJ2-2; TCRdb returns TRBD2, unconfirmable since there is no DNA. The CDR3 sequence is 19 residues long. Looked up from germline, CDR1 is SGHTA and CDR2 is FQGTGA. The chain's CDR3 is CASSPGWSGGNYNTGELFF. Based on the CDR3 plus reference TRBV7-3 and TRBJ2-2, the full variable domain is GAGVSQTPSNKVTEKGKYVELRCDPISGHTALYWYRQSLGQGPEFLIYFQGTGAADDSGLPNDRFFAVRPEGSVSTLKIQRTERGDSAVYLCASSPGWSGGNYNTGELFFGEGSRLTVL.

This chain uses TRBV29-1 with TRBJ2-2; no DNA is available, so the TRBD1 call from TCRdb remains unchecked. The CDR3 totals 18 residues. In germline, CDR1 is SQVTM, CDR2 ANQGSEA. This CDR3 reads CSVAEGQVFSTTTGELFF.

The gene calls are TRBV5-1 and TRBJ2-4; TCRdb outputs TRBD1, but without DNA this stays unchecked. The length of the CDR3 is 14 residues. In germline, CDR1 is SGHRS, CDR2 YFSETQ. The CDR3: CASSDGQGENIQYF.

The chain uses TRBV28 and TRBJ2-7; without DNA, the TCRdb call of TRBD1 cannot be checked. The CDR3 runs to 18 residues. Germline V gene sequence: CDR1 MDHEN, CDR2 SYDVKM. CDR3: CASSPGTGRFGEEEEQYF.

CDR3 sequence: CASSQGNYEQYF. The chain joins TRBV5-1 to TRBJ2-7; there is no DNA to check the TCRdb D call of TRBD1. The CDR3 covers 12 residues. Germline CDR1 is SGHRS and CDR2 is YFSETQ. Based on the CDR3 plus reference TRBV5-1 and TRBJ2-7, the full variable domain is KAGVTQTPRYLIKTRGQQVTLSCSPISGHRSVSWYQQTPGQGLQFLFEYFSETQRNKGNFPGRFSGRQFSNSRSEMNVSTLELGDSALYLCASSQGNYEQYFGPGTRLTVT.

J is TRBJ1-5 and V is TRBV24-1; absent DNA, TCRdb's TRBD1 call cannot be checked. The CDR3 runs to 13 residues. Per germline, CDR1 KGHDR and CDR2 SFDVKD. The CDR3 sequence: CATSVGGDQPQHF.

This sequence joins TRBV7-2 and TRBJ2-1; TCRdb's assignment of TRBD1 cannot be checked, as there is no DNA. CDR1 and CDR2 from the germline V gene are SGHTA and FQGNSA. This CDR3 spans 12 amino acids. This CDR3 reads CASQDRNNEQFF.

The chain is built from TRBV20-1 and TRBJ2-3; absent DNA, TCRdb's TRBD2 call cannot be checked. CDR1 and CDR2 (germline): DFQATT, SNEGSKA (reference sequence). This CDR3 comprises 15 residues. This CDR3 reads CSARRLADGTDTQYF.

The chain links TRBV7-6 to TRBJ2-7; TCRdb calls TRBD2, which cannot be checked without DNA. The CDR3 spans 16 residues. Germline CDR1 SGHVS, CDR2 FNYEAQ. The CDR3 here is CASSLLATWNGGEQYF.

The chain carries TRBV7-9 and TRBJ1-1; there is no DNA to check the TCRdb D call of TRBD1. Germline V lookup: CDR1 SEHNR, CDR2 FQNEAQ (reference sequence). This CDR3 is built from 15 residues. The CDR3 spells CASSSGDIMDTEAFF.

The CDR3 loop reads CASTDARYEQYF. The chain joins TRBV12-3 or TRBV12-4 to TRBJ2-7. This CDR3 has 12 amino acids.

The genes are TRBV7-7 and TRBJ2-1; the TCRdb D gene call, TRBD2, has no DNA to confirm it. Looked up from germline, CDR1 is SSHAT and CDR2 is FNYEAQ (reference sequence). CDR3 length: 17 amino acids. CDR3 sequence reads: CASSQGTSGSSYNEQFF.

The rearrangement joins TRBV27 to TRBJ1-4; with no DNA, the TCRdb D assignment of TRBD1 cannot be verified. Germline V lookup: CDR1 MNHEY, CDR2 SMNVEV (reference sequence). The CDR3 is 18 amino acids. CDR3 region: CASSLSPVDRGGNEKLFF.

The rearrangement links TRBV29-1 to TRBJ2-1. The CDR3 is 15 amino acids. Germline V gene lookup returns CDR1 SQVTM and CDR2 ANQGSEA. CDR3 sequence reads: CSVEAPGVSYNEQFF.